The sample holds many counts of the clone carrying this TCR beta chain. The sample is drawn from a study of CD8+CD57+ T cells in acquired aplastic anemia. Germline trimming cut 6 bases from V and 4 bases from J; bases unmatched to any gene: 8. CDR1 and CDR2 from the germline V gene are SGHTA and FQGNSA. The CDR3 consists of 15 residues. The authors sequenced patients whose flow cytometry had shown CD8+CD57+ cell expansion. The template used for profiling TCR beta VDJ and CDR3 was genomic DNA. MiXCR was run by TCRdb on the reads, yielding one entry per CDR3 protein. Of roughly 250,000 distinct CDR3 sequences listed, 82% are singletons.

Sequencing was done on a sample of sorted CD4+, CD8+, or CD8+CD57+ T cells (not recorded which) from PBMCs. The clonotype originates from a human donor with aplastic anemia. V gene TRBV7-2 combines with J gene TRBJ1-3; 8 bases align to TRBD1. CDR3 region: CASRPGGAAGNTIYF. The DNA for the CDR3 is TGTGCCAGCAGGCCAGGGGGCGCAGCAGGAAACACCATATATTTT. Full variable domain (rest looked up from reference TRBV7-2 and TRBJ1-3): GAGVSQSPSNKVTEKGKDVELRCDPISGHTALYWYRQSLGQGLEFLIYFQGNSAPDKSGLPSDRFSAERTGGSVSTLTIQRTQQEDSAVYLCASRPGGAAGNTIYFGEGSWLTVV.